This paragraph reports one T cell receptor beta chain. The antigen is undetermined. This entry comes from a study of blood T cells in healthy people across ages. General observations from the study: Researchers report that TCR beta diversity correlated strongly with naive T cell percentage.

The CDR3 runs to 15 residues. Combining a sample-barcoded 5' primer with a J-beta primer mix, a second PCR ran for about 7 to 12 cycles. Via MiXCR, TCRdb re-called the 5' RACE reads, giving one row per CDR3 protein. The data contain roughly 1,500,000 distinct CDR3 sequences, approximately 38% of them singletons. This chain links TRBV21-1 with TRBJ1-4. TRBV21-1 is labeled a pseudogene. The receptor was isolated from a woman between 18 and 29 years old in good health. Material: blood. CDR3 sequence reads: CASSKASGRHEKLFF. CDR3 DNA sequence: TGTGCCAGCAGCAAAGCTTCTGGCCGTCATGAAAAACTGTTTTTT.